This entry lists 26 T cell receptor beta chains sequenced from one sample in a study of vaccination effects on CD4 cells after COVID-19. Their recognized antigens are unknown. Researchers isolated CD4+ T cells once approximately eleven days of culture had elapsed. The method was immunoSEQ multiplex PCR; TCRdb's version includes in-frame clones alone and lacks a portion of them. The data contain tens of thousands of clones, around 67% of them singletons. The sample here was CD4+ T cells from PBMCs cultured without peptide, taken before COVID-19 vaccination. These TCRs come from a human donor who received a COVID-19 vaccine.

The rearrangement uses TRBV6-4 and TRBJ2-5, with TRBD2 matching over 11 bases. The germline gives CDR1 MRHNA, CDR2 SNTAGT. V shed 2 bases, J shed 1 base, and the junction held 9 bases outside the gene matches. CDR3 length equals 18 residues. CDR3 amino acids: CASSDGFSGGALQETQYF. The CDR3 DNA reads TGTGCCAGCAGTGACGGATTTAGCGGGGGGGCCCTCCAAGAGACCCAGTACTTC.

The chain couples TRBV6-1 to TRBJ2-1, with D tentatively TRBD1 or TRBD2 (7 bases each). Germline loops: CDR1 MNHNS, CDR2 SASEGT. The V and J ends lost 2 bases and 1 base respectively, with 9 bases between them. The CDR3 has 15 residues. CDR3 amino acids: CASSEQGGSYNEQFF. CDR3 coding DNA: TGTGCCAGCAGTGAACAGGGGGGGTCCTACAATGAGCAGTTCTTC.

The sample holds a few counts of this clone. The CDR3 nucleotides read TGTGCCAGCAGTTCCCCGGGAGAGACTGGGGCCAACGTCCTGACTTTC. The encoded protein is CASSSPGETGANVLTF. The rearrangement uses TRBV6-5 and TRBJ2-6; TRBD2 is a possible D gene (6 bases). The CDR3 loop spans 16 amino acids. With 4 bases removed from V and 2 bases from J, the gap between germline ends came to 12 bases. Germline V gene data show CDR1 as MNHEY and CDR2 as SVGAGI.

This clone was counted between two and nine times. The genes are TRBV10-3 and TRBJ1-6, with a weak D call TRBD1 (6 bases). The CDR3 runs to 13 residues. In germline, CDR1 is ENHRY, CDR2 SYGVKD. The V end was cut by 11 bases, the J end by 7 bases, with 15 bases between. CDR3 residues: CAGARGANSPLHF. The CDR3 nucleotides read TGTGCCGGGGCCCGGGGGGCCAATTCACCCCTCCACTTT.

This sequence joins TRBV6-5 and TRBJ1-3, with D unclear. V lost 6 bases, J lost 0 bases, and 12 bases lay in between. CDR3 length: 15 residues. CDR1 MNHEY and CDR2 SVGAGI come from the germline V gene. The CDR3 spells CASSQRLYSGNTIYF. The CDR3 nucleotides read TGTGCCAGCAGCCAAAGATTGTACTCTGGAAACACCATATATTTT.

The CDR3, as DNA: TGCGCCAGCAGCTTGGCGGGGTCTTTTAGCAATCAGCCCCAGCATTTT. This encodes CASSLAGSFSNQPQHF. This sequence joins TRBV5-1 and TRBJ1-5; D not certain. The length of the CDR3 is 16 residues. Germline V gene sequence: CDR1 SGHRS, CDR2 YFSETQ. The V end was cut by 0 bases, the J end by 0 bases, with 10 bases between.

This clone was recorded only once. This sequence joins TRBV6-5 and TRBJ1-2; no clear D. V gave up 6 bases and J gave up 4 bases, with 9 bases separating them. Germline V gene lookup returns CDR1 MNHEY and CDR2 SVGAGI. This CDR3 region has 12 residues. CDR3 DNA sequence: TGTGCCAGCAGCCCCAATTCCTATGGCTACACCTTC. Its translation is CASSPNSYGYTF.

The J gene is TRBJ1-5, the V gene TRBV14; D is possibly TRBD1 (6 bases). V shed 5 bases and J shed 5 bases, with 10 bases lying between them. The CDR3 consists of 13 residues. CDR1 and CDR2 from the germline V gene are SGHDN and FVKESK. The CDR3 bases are TGTGCCAGCAGCAGGGGGGACTATCAGCCCCAGCATTTT. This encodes CASSRGDYQPQHF.

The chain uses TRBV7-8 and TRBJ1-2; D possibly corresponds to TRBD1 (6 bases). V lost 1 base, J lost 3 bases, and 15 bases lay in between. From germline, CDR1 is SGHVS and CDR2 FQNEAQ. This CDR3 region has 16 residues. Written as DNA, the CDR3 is TGTGCCAGCAGCTTAGTCTTGGGGGGCACTGACTATGGCTACACCTTC. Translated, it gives CASSLVLGGTDYGYTF.

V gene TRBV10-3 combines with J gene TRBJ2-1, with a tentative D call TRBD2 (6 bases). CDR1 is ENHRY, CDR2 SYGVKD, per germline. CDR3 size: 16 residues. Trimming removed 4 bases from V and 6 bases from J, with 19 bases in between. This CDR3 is CAISGTWWEDPNEQFF. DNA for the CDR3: TGTGCCATCAGTGGCACGTGGTGGGAGGACCCCAATGAGCAGTTCTTC.

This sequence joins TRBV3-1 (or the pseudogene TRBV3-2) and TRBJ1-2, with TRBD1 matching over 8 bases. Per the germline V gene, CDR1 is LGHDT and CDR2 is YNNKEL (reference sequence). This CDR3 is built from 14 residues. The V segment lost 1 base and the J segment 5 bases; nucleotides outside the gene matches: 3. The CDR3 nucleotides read TGTGCCAGCAGCCAAGGACAGGGGCAATATGGCTACACCTTC. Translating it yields CASSQGQGQYGYTF.

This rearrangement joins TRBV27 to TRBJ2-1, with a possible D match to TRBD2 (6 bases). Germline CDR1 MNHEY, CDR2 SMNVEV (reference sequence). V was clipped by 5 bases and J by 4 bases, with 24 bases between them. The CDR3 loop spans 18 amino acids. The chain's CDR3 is CASSPNLWERAIYNEQFF. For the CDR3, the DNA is TGTGCCAGCAGTCCAAACCTCTGGGAGCGGGCGATATACAATGAGCAGTTCTTC.

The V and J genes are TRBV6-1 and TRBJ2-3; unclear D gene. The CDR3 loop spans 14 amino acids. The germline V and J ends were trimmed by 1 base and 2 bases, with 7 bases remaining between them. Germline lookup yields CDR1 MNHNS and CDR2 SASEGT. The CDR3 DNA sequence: TGTGCCAGCAGTGAAGGCGGCTACACAGATACGCAGTATTTT. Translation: CASSEGGYTDTQYF.

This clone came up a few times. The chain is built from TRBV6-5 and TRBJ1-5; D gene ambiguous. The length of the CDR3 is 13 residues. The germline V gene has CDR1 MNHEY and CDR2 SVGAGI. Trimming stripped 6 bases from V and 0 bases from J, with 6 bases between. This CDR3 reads CASRADSNQPQHF. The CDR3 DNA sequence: TGTGCCAGCAGGGCTGATAGCAATCAGCCCCAGCATTTT.

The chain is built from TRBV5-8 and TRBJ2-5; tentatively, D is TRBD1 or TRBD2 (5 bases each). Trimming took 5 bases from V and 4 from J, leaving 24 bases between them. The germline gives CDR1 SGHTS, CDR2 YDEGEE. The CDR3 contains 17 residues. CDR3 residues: CASRLPLTRGRGETQYF. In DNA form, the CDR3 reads TGTGCCAGCAGACTCCCGCTTACGAGGGGACGGGGAGAGACCCAGTACTTC.

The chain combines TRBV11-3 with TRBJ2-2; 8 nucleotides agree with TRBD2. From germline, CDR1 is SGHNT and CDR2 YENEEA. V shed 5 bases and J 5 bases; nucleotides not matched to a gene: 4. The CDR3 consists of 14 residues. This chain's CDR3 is CASSPGTSTGELFF. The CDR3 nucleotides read TGTGCCAGCAGCCCCGGGACTAGTACCGGGGAGCTGTTTTTT.

The CDR3 loop reads CAISGREIEQYF. The CDR3 DNA reads TGTGCCATCAGTGGTAGGGAGATCGAGCAGTACTTC. V usage is TRBV10-3 and J usage is TRBJ2-7, with D maybe TRBD2 (5 bases). The CDR3 has 12 residues. Germline assignment: CDR1 ENHRY and CDR2 SYGVKD. The V and J ends lost 4 bases and 6 bases respectively, with 10 bases between them.

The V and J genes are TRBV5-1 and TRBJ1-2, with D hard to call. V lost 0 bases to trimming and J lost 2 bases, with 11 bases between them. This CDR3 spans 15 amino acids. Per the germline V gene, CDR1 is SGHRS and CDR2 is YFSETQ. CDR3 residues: CASSLEPARNYGYTF. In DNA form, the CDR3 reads TGCGCCAGCAGCTTGGAACCGGCGAGAAACTATGGCTACACCTTC. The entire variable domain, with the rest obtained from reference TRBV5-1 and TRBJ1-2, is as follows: KAGVTQTPRYLIKTRGQQVTLSCSPISGHRSVSWYQQTPGQGLQFLFEYFSETQRNKGNFPGRFSGRQFSNSRSEMNVSTLELGDSALYLCASSLEPARNYGYTFGSGTRLTVV.

The CDR3 DNA is TGTGCCAGCGGGGGGGGAGTCACCGGGGAGCTGTTTTTT. Encoded protein: CASGGGVTGELFF. The V call is TRBV25-1, the J call TRBJ2-2, with 7 nucleotides matching TRBD2. This CDR3 spans 13 amino acids. The J segment lost 4 bases and the V segment lost 8 bases, leaving 4 bases of the junction unmatched. From germline, CDR1 is MGHDK and CDR2 SYGVNS.

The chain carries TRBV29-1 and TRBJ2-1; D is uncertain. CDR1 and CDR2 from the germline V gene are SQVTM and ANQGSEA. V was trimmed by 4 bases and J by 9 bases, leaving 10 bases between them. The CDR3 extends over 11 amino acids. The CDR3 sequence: CSVVPRTEQFF. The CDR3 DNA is TGCAGCGTTGTGCCGCGAACTGAGCAGTTCTTC.

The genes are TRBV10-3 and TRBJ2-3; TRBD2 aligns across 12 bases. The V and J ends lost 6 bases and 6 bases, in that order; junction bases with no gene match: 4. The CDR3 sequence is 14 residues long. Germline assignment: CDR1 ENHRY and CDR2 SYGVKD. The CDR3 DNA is TGTGCCATCAGAGAGACTAGCGGGAGCGATACGCAGTATTTT. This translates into CAIRETSGSDTQYF.

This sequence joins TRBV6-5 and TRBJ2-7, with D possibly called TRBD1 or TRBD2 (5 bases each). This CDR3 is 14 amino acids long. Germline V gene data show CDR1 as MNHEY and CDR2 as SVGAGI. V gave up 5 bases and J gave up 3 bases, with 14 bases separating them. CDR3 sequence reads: CASSILGRDYEQYF. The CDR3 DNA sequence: TGTGCCAGCAGTATCCTGGGACGGGACTACGAGCAGTACTTC.

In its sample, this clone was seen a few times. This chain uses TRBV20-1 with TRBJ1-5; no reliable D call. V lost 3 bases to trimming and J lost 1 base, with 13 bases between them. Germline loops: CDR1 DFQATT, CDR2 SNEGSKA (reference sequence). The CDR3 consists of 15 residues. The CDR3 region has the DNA TGCAGTGCTAGTGTCAGGTTGAGGAGCAATCAGCCCCAGCATTTT. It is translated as CSASVRLRSNQPQHF.

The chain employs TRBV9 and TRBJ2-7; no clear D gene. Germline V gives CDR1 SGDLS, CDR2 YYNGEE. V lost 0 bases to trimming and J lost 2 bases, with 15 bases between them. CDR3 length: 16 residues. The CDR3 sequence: CASSVGGSSSTYEQYF. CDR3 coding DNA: TGTGCCAGCAGCGTAGGGGGAAGCTCCTCTACCTACGAGCAGTACTTC.

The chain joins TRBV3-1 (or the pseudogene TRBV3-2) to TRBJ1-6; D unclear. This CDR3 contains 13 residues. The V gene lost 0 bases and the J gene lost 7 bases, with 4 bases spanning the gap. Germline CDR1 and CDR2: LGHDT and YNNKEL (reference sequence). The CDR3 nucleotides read TGTGCCAGCAGCCAAGAGCTCAATTCACCCCTCCACTTT. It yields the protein CASSQELNSPLHF.

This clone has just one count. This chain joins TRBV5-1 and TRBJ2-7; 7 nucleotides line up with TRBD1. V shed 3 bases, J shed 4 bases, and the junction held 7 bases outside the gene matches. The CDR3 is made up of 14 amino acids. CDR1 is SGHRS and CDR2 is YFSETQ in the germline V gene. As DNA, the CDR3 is TGCGCCAGCAGCTCGAATACAGGGGCGTACGAGCAGTACTTC. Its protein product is CASSSNTGAYEQYF.